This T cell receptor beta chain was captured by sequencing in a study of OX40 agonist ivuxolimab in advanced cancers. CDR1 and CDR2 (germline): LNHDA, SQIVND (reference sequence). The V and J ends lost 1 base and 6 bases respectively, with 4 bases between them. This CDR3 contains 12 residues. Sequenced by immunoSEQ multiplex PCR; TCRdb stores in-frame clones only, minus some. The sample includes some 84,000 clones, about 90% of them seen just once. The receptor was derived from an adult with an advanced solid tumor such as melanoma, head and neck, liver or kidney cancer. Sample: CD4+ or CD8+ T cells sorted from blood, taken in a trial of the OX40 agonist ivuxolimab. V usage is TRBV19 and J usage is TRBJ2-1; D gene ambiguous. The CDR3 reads CASSIGGNEQFF. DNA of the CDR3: TGTGCCAGTAGTATAGGAGGCAATGAGCAGTTCTTC. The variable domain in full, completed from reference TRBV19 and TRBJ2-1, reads DGGITQSPKYLFRKEGQNVTLSCEQNLNHDAMYWYRQDPGQGLRLIYYSQIVNDFQKGDIAEGYSVSREKKESFPLTVTSAQKNPTAFYLCASSIGGNEQFFGPGTRLTVL.